This T cell receptor (beta chain) is drawn from a study of blood T cell repertoires in COVID-19. Study-wide context: The origin of the acute and convalescent COVID-19 samples was the United States, Italy and Spain.

Study members were between about 18 and 89 years old and lived in 24 US regions. Before being deemed recovered, Cohort 3 donors had two negative PCRs, clearance, or symptom resolution. V lost 3 bases, J lost 7 bases, and 10 bases lay in between. This CDR3 is 13 amino acids long. Germline V gene sequence: CDR1 SGHTA, CDR2 FQGNSA. In the study's own analysis: Nucleated cell number was recorded as an estimate derived from reference gene primer amplification. Assay: immunoSEQ multiplex PCR; the TCRdb copy retains only in-frame clones and omits some. V and J calls and clone size come straight from that table; D and trimming were deduced from the DNA. The data contain more than 300,000 clones, 85% to 90% of them singletons.

The sample was PBMCs or T cells enriched from blood (not recorded which). The clonotype comes from a man aged 30-40 years who had recovered from COVID-19. The chain employs TRBV7-2 and TRBJ2-1; TRBD2 might be the D (5 bases). CDR3 sequence reads: CASSFETGNEQFF. The CDR3 DNA sequence: TGTGCCAGCAGCTTTGAGACGGGGAATGAGCAGTTCTTC.